This entry describes one TCR beta chain. The data derive from a study of shared clonotypes between healthy human individuals. In the study overall: Each donor's CD4 naive and CD4 memory cells filled three plates apiece, CD8 naive two, and CD8 memory one.

The authors split each subset's genomic DNA evenly across several immunoSEQ plates. As processed by the authors: In the immunoSEQ data, sequences were junction-only and lacked quality scores, so filtering differed. TCRdb keeps only in-frame clones here, not all; method: immunoSEQ multiplex PCR. That table gives V, J and clone size, and the DNA gave D and trimming. The sample consists of more than 1.2 million clones, 97% to 99% of them appearing once. The TCR comes from a man younger than 45 in good health. Sequencing was performed on naive CD4+ T cells sorted from blood. Subset: CD45RA+ positively selected.

The CDR3 nucleotides are TGTGCCAGCAGTTACGGGCGCAGGTTCTCCTACAATGAGCAGTTCTTC. Its translation is CASSYGRRFSYNEQFF. This sequence joins TRBV6-5 and TRBJ2-1; D uncertain. CDR1 is MNHEY and CDR2 is SVGAGI in the germline V gene. The ends were cut back, 2 bases at V and 0 bases at J, with 11 bases in the middle. The length of the CDR3 is 16 residues.